This T cell receptor beta chain was captured by sequencing in a study of PD-L1 blockade in urothelial cancer. In the study overall: The year 2014 saw patients start atezolizumab, 1,200 mg intravenously every 3 weeks. Prior chemotherapy in patients spanned 0 to 3 regimens.

Between the trimmed V and J ends, which lost 0 bases and 4 bases, there was a span of 8 bases. Germline lookup yields CDR1 SGDLS and CDR2 YYNGEE. The CDR3 runs to 14 residues. Synthetic templates analogous to TCR were spiked into all PCRs individually. Generated by immunoSEQ multiplex PCR, the TCRdb table keeps only in-frame clones and is missing some. The data show around 71,000 clones, about 85% seen once. Noted time point: pretreatment peripheral blood. The specimen comprised PBMCs, sampled around atezolizumab (anti-PD-L1) treatment. This receptor was identified in a man between 40 and 49 years old with urothelial cancer. The chain links TRBV9 to TRBJ1-3; no clear D gene. The CDR3 DNA reads as TGTGCCAGCAGCGTAGCAGGTCGGGGAAACACCATATATTTT. Translated: CASSVAGRGNTIYF.